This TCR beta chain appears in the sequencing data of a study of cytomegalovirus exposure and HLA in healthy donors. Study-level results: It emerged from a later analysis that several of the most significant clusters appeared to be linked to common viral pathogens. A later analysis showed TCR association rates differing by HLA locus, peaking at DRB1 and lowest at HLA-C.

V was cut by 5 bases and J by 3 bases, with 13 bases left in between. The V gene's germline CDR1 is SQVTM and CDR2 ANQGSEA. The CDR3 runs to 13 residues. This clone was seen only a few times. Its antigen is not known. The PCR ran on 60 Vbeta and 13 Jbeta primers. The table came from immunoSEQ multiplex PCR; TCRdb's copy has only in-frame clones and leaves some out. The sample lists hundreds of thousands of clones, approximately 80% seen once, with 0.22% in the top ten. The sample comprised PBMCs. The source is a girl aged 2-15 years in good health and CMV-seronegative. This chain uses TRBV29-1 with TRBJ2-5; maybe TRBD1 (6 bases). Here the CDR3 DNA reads TGCAGCGTTACTCCGACAGGCAAAGAGACCCAGTACTTC. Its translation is CSVTPTGKETQYF.